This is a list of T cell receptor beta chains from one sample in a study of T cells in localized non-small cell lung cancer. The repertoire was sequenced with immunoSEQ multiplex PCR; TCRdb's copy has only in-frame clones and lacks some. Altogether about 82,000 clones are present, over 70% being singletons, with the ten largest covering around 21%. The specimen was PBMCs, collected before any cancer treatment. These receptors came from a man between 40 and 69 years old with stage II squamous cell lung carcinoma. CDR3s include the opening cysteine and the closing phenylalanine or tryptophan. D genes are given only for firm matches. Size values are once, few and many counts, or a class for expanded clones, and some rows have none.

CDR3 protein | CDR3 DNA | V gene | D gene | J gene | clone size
CAWSAHNEQFF | TGTGCCTGGAGTGCCCACAATGAGCAGTTCTTC | TRBV30 | NA | TRBJ2-1 | NA
CASSPAGGDGYTF | TGTGCCAGCAGCCCCGCGGGGGGGGACGGCTACACCTTC | TRBV7-9 | NA | TRBJ1-2 | few
CASSPSIGGETQYF | TGTGCCAGCAGCCCCTCAATCGGCGGGGAGACCCAGTACTTC | TRBV28 | NA | TRBJ2-5 | NA
CASTLWDGYTF | TGTGCCAGCACTTTATGGGATGGCTACACCTTC | TRBV28 | NA | TRBJ1-2 | NA
CASSVGGSENIQYF | TGTGCCAGCAGCGTAGGGGGCAGCGAAAACATTCAGTACTTC | TRBV9 | NA | TRBJ2-4 | NA
CASSISGTGLGETQYF | TGTGCCAGCAGCATCAGCGGAACTGGCCTGGGGGAGACCCAGTACTTC | TRBV7-8 | NA | TRBJ2-5 | NA
CASSGIQGALEQFF | TGTGCCAGCAGCGGTATACAAGGGGCACTTGAGCAGTTCTTC | TRBV6-1 | NA | TRBJ2-1 | NA
CAWSTAGGAAETQYF | TGTGCCTGGAGTACGGCCGGGGGAGCGGCAGAGACCCAGTACTTC | TRBV30 | NA | TRBJ2-5 | NA
CASSLGLAGELFF | TGTGCCAGCAGCTTAGGGTTGGCCGGGGAGCTGTTTTTT | TRBV7-3 | NA | TRBJ2-2 | NA
CATWGQLQETQYF | TGTGCCACCTGGGGGCAGCTCCAAGAGACCCAGTACTTC | TRBV28 | NA | TRBJ2-5 | NA
CASSSTGTSFYEQYF | TGTGCCAGCAGTTCCACCGGGACATCCTTCTACGAGCAGTACTTC | TRBV6-5 | NA | TRBJ2-7 | once
CAWGGNYYEQYF | TGTGCCTGGGGGGGAAACTACTACGAGCAGTACTTC | TRBV30 | NA | TRBJ2-7 | NA
CASSEVGWTSLETQYF | TGTGCCAGCAGTGAAGTGGGCTGGACTAGCTTGGAGACCCAGTACTTC | TRBV6-1 | TRBD2 | TRBJ2-5 | NA
CASSLRLGDGELFF | TGTGCCAGCAGCTTAAGACTAGGGGACGGGGAGCTGTTTTTT | TRBV11-2 | NA | TRBJ2-2 | NA
CASSFDDVGVEQYF | TGTGCCAGCAGCTTTGACGACGTGGGAGTCGAGCAGTACTTC | TRBV5-6 | NA | TRBJ2-7 | NA
CASSLSRGSSYEQYF | TGCGCCAGCAGCTTGAGCAGGGGGTCTTCCTACGAGCAGTACTTC | TRBV5-1 | TRBD1 | TRBJ2-7 | NA
CASSSPGGEAQHF | TGTGCCAGCAGCTCGCCGGGGGGAGAAGCCCAGCATTTT | TRBV5-8 | NA | TRBJ1-5 | NA
CASSSGTNYEQYF | TGCGCCAGCAGCTCCGGGACAAACTACGAGCAGTACTTC | TRBV5-1 | NA | TRBJ2-7 | NA
CASRLGPNLGETQYF | TGTGCCAGTAGGCTGGGACCGAACCTGGGAGAGACCCAGTACTTC | TRBV19 | NA | TRBJ2-5 | NA
CATSRDRTGGAEKLFF | TGTGCCACCAGCAGAGACCGGACAGGGGGGGCTGAAAAACTGTTTTTT | TRBV15 | TRBD1 | TRBJ1-4 | NA
CASRPAGLQLAFF | TGTGCCAGCAGACCTGCGGGCCTCCAGCTCGCTTTCTTT | TRBV2 | NA | TRBJ1-1 | once
CASRPPFQETQYF | TGTGCCAGCAGACCCCCCTTCCAAGAGACCCAGTACTTC | TRBV7-2 | NA | TRBJ2-5 | NA
CASRWGNQPQHF | TGTGCCAGCAGATGGGGAAATCAGCCCCAGCATTTT | TRBV7-2 | NA | TRBJ1-5 | NA
CASSPIGETEAFF | TGTGCCAGCAGCCCCATAGGGGAAACTGAAGCTTTCTTT | TRBV7-6 | NA | TRBJ1-1 | many
CASSHKCNRKTYGYTF | TGCGCCAGCAGCCACAAATGCAACCGAAAGACCTATGGCTACACCTTC | TRBV4-1 | NA | TRBJ1-2 | NA
CASSVELGPDTQYF | TGTGCCAGCAGCGTAGAACTAGGCCCAGATACGCAGTATTTT | TRBV9 | NA | TRBJ2-3 | NA
CASSTLSGSGINIQYF | TGTGCCAGCAGTACCCTCAGCGGGAGTGGTATTAACATTCAGTACTTC | TRBV28 | TRBD2 | TRBJ2-4 | NA
CASSFTKLGLGEQYF | TGTGCCAGCAGTTTCACGAAACTAGGGTTGGGCGAGCAGTACTTC | TRBV28 | NA | TRBJ2-7 | NA
CASSSTGLGYEQYF | TGTGCCAGCAGCTCGACAGGGCTCGGCTACGAGCAGTACTTC | TRBV5-4 | TRBD1 | TRBJ2-7 | NA
CASSLSTTAYNEQFF | TGTGCCAGCAGCCTCAGCACCACGGCGTACAATGAGCAGTTCTTC | TRBV5-4 | NA | TRBJ2-1 | NA
CASSSYDRARAQPQHF | TGTGCCAGCTCATCCTATGACAGGGCCCGTGCTCAGCCCCAGCATTTT | TRBV18 | TRBD1 | TRBJ1-5 | NA
CASSQVGERFGNEQFF | TGCGCCAGCAGCCAAGTCGGGGAGCGCTTCGGCAATGAGCAGTTCTTC | TRBV4-1 | NA | TRBJ2-1 | NA
CASRDSLAKNIQYF | TGTGCCAGCAGGGACAGTCTAGCCAAAAACATTCAGTACTTC | TRBV6-5 | NA | TRBJ2-4 | NA
CASRDPINYGYTF | TGTGCCAGCAGAGATCCTATTAACTATGGCTACACCTTC | TRBV28 | NA | TRBJ1-2 | NA
CASSLRGKSHGYTF | TGTGCCAGCTCCCTCAGGGGGAAGTCCCATGGCTACACCTTC | TRBV18 | TRBD1 | TRBJ1-2 | NA
CASSSGLAVYNEQFF | TGTGCCAGCAGTTCCGGACTAGCGGTTTACAATGAGCAGTTCTTC | TRBV6-5 | TRBD2 | TRBJ2-1 | NA
CASSLATSLAGVADEQFF | TGTGCCAGCAGCTTAGCTACCTCACTAGCGGGAGTTGCCGATGAGCAGTTCTTC | TRBV7-2 | TRBD2 | TRBJ2-1 | once
CASSYGLTSNYGYTF | TGTGCCAGCAGCTATGGTTTGACATCTAACTATGGCTACACCTTC | TRBV5-6 | NA | TRBJ1-2 | NA
CAWRTGTSGGGSPLHF | TGTGCCTGGAGGACGGGGACCTCCGGAGGTGGTTCACCCCTCCACTTT | TRBV30 | NA | TRBJ1-6 | NA
CASSVDRGQGAFF | TGTGCCAGCAGCGTCGACAGGGGACAAGGTGCTTTCTTT | TRBV6-4 | TRBD1 | TRBJ1-1 | NA
CASSLSSEQYF | TGTGCCAGCAGTTTGTCGTCCGAGCAGTACTTC | TRBV28 | NA | TRBJ2-7 | NA
CASSQSTGTGLASGANVLTF | TGCGCCAGCAGTCAATCTACCGGGACAGGCCTAGCCTCTGGGGCCAACGTCCTGACTTTC | TRBV23-1 | TRBD1 | TRBJ2-6 | NA
CASSVGSAGASYEQYF | TGTGCCAGCAGCGTAGGATCGGCGGGGGCGTCCTACGAGCAGTACTTC | TRBV9 | NA | TRBJ2-7 | once
CASSLAGTSNEKLFF | TGCGCCAGCAGCTTGGCCGGGACATCGAATGAAAAACTGTTTTTT | TRBV5-1 | NA | TRBJ1-4 | few
CASSLGDTDTDTQYF | TGTGCCAGCAGTTTAGGGGACACAGACACAGATACGCAGTATTTT | TRBV28 | NA | TRBJ2-3 | once
CASSVRRGTNTGELFF | TGTGCCAGCAGCGTAAGGAGAGGGACGAACACCGGGGAGCTGTTTTTT | TRBV9 | NA | TRBJ2-2 | NA
CASSIDRGFGNEQFF | TGTGCCAGTAGTATAGACAGGGGGTTTGGGAATGAGCAGTTCTTC | TRBV19 | TRBD1 | TRBJ2-1 | NA
CASSLARDYNEQFF | TGTGCCAGCAGCTTGGCCCGGGACTACAATGAGCAGTTCTTC | TRBV7-2 | NA | TRBJ2-1 | NA
CASSWSQETQYF | TGTGCCAGCTCCTGGTCCCAAGAGACCCAGTACTTC | TRBV7-9 | NA | TRBJ2-5 | NA
CASRIVQGPRNEQFF | TGTGCCAGTAGGATTGTACAGGGCCCACGCAATGAGCAGTTCTTC | TRBV19 | NA | TRBJ2-1 | once
CASSLDPSAGNTIYF | TGCGCCAGCAGCTTGGATCCTTCTGCGGGAAACACCATATATTTT | TRBV5-1 | NA | TRBJ1-3 | NA
CASSVSQTSNQPQHF | TGTGCCAGCAGTGTATCACAGACTAGCAATCAGCCCCAGCATTTT | TRBV6-1 | NA | TRBJ1-5 | once
CASSVFGNPNYGYTF | TGTGCCAGCAGCGTATTCGGGAATCCTAACTATGGCTACACCTTC | TRBV9 | NA | TRBJ1-2 | NA
CASDGERQFF | TGTGCCAGCGACGGCGAACGTCAGTTCTTC | TRBV7-9 | NA | TRBJ2-1 | NA
CASSWDRGTDTQYF | TGTGCCAGCAGTTGGGACAGGGGCACAGATACGCAGTATTTT | TRBV28 | TRBD1 | TRBJ2-3 | once
CASSRTLGSNEKLFF | TGTGCCAGCAGCCGGACTCTGGGTTCTAATGAAAAACTGTTTTTT | TRBV7-9 | NA | TRBJ1-4 | NA
CASSLGREGTEAFF | TGTGCCAGCAGTTTAGGGAGGGAAGGGACTGAAGCTTTCTTT | TRBV27 | NA | TRBJ1-1 | NA
CASMGGHGEETQYF | TGCGCCAGCATGGGGGGCCATGGGGAAGAGACCCAGTACTTC | TRBV5-1 | NA | TRBJ2-5 | few
CASSFGGGGETQYF | TGTGCCAGCAGCTTCGGCGGGGGCGGGGAGACCCAGTACTTC | TRBV7-2 | NA | TRBJ2-5 | NA